This T cell receptor (beta chain) was profiled in a study of T-cell reconstitution after alpha-beta-depleted transplantation in children. Germline V CDR1 and CDR2: SQVTM, ANQGSEA. CDR3 length: 13 amino acids. With 3 bases removed from V and 4 bases from J, the gap between germline ends came to 11 bases. Unique molecular identifiers tagged the TCRbeta library. One entry per CDR3 protein, called by TCRdb with MiXCR from the PCR reads. The table lists 490,000 or so distinct CDR3 sequences, 9.5% to 15% of them singletons. The material sequenced was PBMCs from the stem cell graft donor, taken from the stem cell graft. V gene TRBV29-1 combines with J gene TRBJ2-3; D gene unclear. The source is a human donor who donated a stem cell graft to a child with combined immunodeficiency. DNA for the CDR3: TGCAGCGTTGAGGAAGGGTCCGCAGATACGCAGTATTTT. Amino acids: CSVEEGSADTQYF.